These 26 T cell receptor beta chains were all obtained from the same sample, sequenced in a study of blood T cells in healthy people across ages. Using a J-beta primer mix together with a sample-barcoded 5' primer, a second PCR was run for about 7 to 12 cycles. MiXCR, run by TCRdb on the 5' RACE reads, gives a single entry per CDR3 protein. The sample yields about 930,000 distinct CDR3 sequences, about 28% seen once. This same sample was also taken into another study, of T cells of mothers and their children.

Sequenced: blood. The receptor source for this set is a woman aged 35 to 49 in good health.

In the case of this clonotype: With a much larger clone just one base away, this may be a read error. The CDR3 nucleotides read TGTGCCAGCAGCTTAGAAACCCAAGCCTACAATAAGCAGTTCTTC. Translation: CASSLETQAYNKQFF. The chain uses TRBV13 and TRBJ2-1; D gene uncertain. The CDR3 spans 15 residues. CDR1 and CDR2 from the germline V gene are PRHDT and FYEKMQ (reference sequence).

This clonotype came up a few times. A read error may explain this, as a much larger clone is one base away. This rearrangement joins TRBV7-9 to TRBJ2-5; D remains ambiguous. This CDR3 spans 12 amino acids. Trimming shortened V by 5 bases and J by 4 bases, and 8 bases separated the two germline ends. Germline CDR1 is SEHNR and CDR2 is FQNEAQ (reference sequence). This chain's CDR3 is CASSPFGETQYF. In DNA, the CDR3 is TGTGCCAGCAGCCCCTTCGGAGAGACCCAGTACTTC. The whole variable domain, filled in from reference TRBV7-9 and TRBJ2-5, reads DTGVSQNPRHKITKRGQNVTFRCDPISEHNRLYWYRQTLGQGPEFLTYFQNEAQLEKSRLLSDRFSAERPKGSFSTLEIQRTEQGDSAMYLCASSPFGETQYFGPGTRLLVL.

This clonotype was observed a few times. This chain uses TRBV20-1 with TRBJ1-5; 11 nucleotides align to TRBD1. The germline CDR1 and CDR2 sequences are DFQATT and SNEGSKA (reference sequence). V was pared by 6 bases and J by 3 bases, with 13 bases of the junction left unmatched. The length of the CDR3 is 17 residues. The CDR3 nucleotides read TGCAGTGCCGAAACACGCGGGACAGGGGGGTCCAATCAGCCCCAGCATTTT. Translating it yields CSAETRGTGGSNQPQHF.

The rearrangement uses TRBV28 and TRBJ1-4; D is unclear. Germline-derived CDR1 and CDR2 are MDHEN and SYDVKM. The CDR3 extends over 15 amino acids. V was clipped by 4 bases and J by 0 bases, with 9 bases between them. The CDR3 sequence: CASSSKGATNEKLFF. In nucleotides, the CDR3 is TGTGCCAGCAGTTCGAAGGGTGCAACTAATGAAAAACTGTTTTTT.

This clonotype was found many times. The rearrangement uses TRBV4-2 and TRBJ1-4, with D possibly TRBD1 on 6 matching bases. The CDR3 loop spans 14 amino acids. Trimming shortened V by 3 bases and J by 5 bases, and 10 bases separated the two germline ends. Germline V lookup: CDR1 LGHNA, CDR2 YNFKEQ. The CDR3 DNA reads TGTGCCAGCAGCCACGTGCAGGGGAATGAAAAACTGTTTTTT. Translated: CASSHVQGNEKLFF.

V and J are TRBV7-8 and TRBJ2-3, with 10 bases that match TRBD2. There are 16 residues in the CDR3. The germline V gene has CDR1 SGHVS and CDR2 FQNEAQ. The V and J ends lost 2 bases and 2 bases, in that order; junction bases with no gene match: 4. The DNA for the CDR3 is TGTGCCAGCAGCTTAACTAGCGGGGTTTTCACAGATACGCAGTATTTT. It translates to CASSLTSGVFTDTQYF.

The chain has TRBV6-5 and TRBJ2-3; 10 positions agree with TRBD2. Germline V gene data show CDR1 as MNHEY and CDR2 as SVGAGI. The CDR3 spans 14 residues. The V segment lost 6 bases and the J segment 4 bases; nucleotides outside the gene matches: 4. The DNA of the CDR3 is TGTGCCAGCAGCGGACTAGCGGACTCAGATACGCAGTATTTT. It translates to CASSGLADSDTQYF.

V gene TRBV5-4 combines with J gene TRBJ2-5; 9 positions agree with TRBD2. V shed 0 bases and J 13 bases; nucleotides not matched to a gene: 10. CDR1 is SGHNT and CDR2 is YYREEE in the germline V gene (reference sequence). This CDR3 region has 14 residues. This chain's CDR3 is CASSLASGDYERYF. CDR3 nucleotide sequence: TGTGCCAGCAGCTTGGCTAGCGGGGATTACGAGCGGTACTTC.

The chain's CDR3 is CASSQDVGGSGNTIYF. Written as DNA, the CDR3 is TGTGCCAGCAGCCAAGACGTAGGGGGCTCTGGAAACACCATATATTTT. The chain couples TRBV14 to TRBJ1-3, with D perhaps matching TRBD1 (6 bases). Germline V gene data show CDR1 as SGHDN and CDR2 as FVKESK. V lost 0 bases and J lost 0, with 9 bases in between. The CDR3 has 16 residues.

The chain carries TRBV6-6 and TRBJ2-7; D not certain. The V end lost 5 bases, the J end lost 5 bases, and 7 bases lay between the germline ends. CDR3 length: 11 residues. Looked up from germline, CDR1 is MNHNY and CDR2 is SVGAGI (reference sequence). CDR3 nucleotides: TGTGCCAGCAGTGAACGGCACGAGCAGTACTTC. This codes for CASSERHEQYF.

The CDR3 sequence is CASKRQGQGNTEAFF. The CDR3 nucleotides are TGTGCCAGCAAGCGACAGGGGCAGGGGAACACTGAAGCTTTCTTT. The chain employs TRBV6-5 and TRBJ1-1, with 8 nucleotides matching TRBD1. The CDR3 totals 15 residues. Germline V gene lookup returns CDR1 MNHEY and CDR2 SVGAGI. J was trimmed by 1 base and V by 7 bases; bases with no gene match: 8.

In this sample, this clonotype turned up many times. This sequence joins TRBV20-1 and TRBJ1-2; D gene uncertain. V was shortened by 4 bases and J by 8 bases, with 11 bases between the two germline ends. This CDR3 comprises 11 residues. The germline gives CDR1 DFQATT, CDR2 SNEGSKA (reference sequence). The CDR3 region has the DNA TGCAGTGCTACGGAAAAGGTCGGCTACACCTTC. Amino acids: CSATEKVGYTF.

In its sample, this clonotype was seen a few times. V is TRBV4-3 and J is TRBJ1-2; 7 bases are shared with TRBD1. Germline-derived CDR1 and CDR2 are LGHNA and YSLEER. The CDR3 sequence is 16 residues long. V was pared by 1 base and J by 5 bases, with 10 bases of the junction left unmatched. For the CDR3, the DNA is TGCGCCAGCAGCCAAGGTAGTATCGGACAGGAGTATGGCTACACCTTC. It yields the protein CASSQGSIGQEYGYTF.

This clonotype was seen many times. The CDR3: CASSLQDRGREQYF. CDR3 bases: TGCGCCAGCAGCTTGCAGGACAGGGGGCGCGAGCAGTACTTC. J is TRBJ2-7 and V is TRBV5-1, with 11 bases identical to TRBD1. This CDR3 region has 14 residues. V lost 1 base and J lost 6; bases outside the gene matches: 3. CDR1 and CDR2 from the germline V gene are SGHRS and YFSETQ.

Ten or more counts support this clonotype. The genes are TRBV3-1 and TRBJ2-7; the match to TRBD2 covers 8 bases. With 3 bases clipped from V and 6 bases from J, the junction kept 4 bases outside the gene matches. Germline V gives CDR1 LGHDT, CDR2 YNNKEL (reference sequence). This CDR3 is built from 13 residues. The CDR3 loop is CASSQGLVTEQYF. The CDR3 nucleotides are TGTGCCAGCAGCCAGGGACTAGTTACCGAGCAGTACTTC.

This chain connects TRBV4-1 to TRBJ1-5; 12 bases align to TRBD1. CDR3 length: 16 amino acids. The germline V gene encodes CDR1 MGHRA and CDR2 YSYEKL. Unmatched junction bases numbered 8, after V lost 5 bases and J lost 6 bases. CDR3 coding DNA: TGCGCCAGCAGCGAGGTGGGACAGGGGGCAGGTCAGCCCCAGCATTTT. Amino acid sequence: CASSEVGQGAGQPQHF.

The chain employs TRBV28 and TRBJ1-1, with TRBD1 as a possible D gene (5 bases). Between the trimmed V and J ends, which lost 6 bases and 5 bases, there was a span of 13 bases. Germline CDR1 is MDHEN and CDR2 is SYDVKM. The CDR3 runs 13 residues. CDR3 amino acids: CASSWGDMTEAFF. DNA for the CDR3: TGTGCCAGCAGCTGGGGGGATATGACTGAAGCTTTCTTT.

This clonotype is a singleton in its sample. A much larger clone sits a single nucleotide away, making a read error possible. The CDR3 DNA is TGTGCCAGTGGCTCCGAGACAGGCGACAATGAGCAGTTCTTC. Its translation is CASGSETGDNEQFF. The chain carries TRBV19 and TRBJ2-1, with D possibly being TRBD1 (6 bases). Germline-derived CDR1 and CDR2 are LNHDA and SQIVND (reference sequence). CDR3 length equals 14 residues. The germline V and J ends were trimmed by 8 bases and 5 bases, with 16 bases remaining between them.

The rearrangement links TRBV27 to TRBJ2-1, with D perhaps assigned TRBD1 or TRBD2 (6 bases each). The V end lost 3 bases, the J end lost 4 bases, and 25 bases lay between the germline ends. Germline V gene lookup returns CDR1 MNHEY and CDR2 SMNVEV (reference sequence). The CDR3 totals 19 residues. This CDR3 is CASSFQGRLRRAQYNEQFF. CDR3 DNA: TGTGCCAGCAGTTTTCAGGGGAGGCTACGACGGGCCCAATACAATGAGCAGTTCTTC.

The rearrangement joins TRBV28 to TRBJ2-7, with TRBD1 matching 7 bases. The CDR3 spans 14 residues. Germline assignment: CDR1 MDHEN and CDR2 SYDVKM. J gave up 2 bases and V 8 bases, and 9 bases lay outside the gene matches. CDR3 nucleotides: TGTGCCAGCGCACCGACAGGGAAAACCTACGAGCAGTACTTC. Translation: CASAPTGKTYEQYF.

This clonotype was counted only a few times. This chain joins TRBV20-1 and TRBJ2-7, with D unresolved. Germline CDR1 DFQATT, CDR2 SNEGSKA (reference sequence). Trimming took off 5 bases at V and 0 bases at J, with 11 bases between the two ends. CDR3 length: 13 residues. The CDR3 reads CSAPTESSYEQYF. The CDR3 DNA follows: TGCAGTGCTCCGACCGAGAGCTCCTACGAGCAGTACTTC.

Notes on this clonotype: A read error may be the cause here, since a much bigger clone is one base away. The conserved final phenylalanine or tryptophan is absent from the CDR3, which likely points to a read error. In DNA form, the CDR3 reads TGTGCCAGCAGTTCCACCACCCTGACAGGGGTCGTCGCCTACGAGCAGTACTTA. Amino acid sequence: CASSSTTLTGVVAYEQYL. V usage is TRBV27 and J usage is TRBJ2-7; TRBD1 matches 8 bases. The CDR3 sequence is 18 residues long. CDR1 MNHEY and CDR2 SMNVEV come from the germline V gene (reference sequence). J gave up 2 bases and V 4 bases, and 16 bases lay outside the gene matches.

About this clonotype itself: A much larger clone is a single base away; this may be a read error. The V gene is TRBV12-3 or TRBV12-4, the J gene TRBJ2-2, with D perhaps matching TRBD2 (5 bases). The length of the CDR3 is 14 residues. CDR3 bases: TGTGCCAGCAGTCCGGCGCGCGGAGCCGGGGAGCTGTTGTTT. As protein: CASSPARGAGELLF.

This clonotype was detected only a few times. CDR3 protein: CSVESAEPGYTF. The CDR3 DNA reads as TGCAGCGTTGAGTCCGCCGAGCCGGGCTACACCTTC. The gene calls are TRBV29-1 and TRBJ1-2; D remains ambiguous. There are 12 residues in the CDR3. The germline V gene has CDR1 SQVTM and CDR2 ANQGSEA. Trimming shortened V by 3 bases and J by 8 bases, and 13 bases separated the two germline ends.

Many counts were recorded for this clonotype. CDR3 nucleotide sequence: TGTGCCATCAGTGAAGGCTACAATGAGCAGTTCTTC. Its protein is CAISEGYNEQFF. This chain connects TRBV10-3 to TRBJ2-1; D is unresolved. The V gene's germline CDR1 is ENHRY and CDR2 SYGVKD. The CDR3 has 12 residues. Trimming pared 3 bases from V and 3 bases from J, leaving 3 bases between.

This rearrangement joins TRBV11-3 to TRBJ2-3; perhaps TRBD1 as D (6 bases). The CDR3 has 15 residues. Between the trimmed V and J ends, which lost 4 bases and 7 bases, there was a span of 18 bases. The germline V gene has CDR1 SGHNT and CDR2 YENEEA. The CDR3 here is CASSSSSHRAHTQYF. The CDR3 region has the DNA TGTGCCAGCAGCTCGTCAAGCCACAGGGCCCATACGCAGTATTTT. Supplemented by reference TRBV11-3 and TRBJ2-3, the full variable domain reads EAGVVQSPRYKIIEKKQPVAFWCNPISGHNTLYWYLQNLGQGPELLIRYENEEAVDDSQLPKDRFSAERLKGVDSTLKIQPAELGDSAVYLCASSSSSHRAHTQYFGPGTRLTVL.